This passage covers 12 T cell receptor beta chains from one sample sequenced in a study of Ad26.COV2.S vaccination and SARS-CoV-2 variants. Profiled with immunoSEQ multiplex PCR; TCRdb holds only in-frame clones, not every one. The sample lists more than 400,000 clones; 90% were seen once. Treatment specified: 15 to 20 received Ad26.COV2.S at low or high dose, single or two shots; 5 received placebo; per-sample allocation not given. Collection of samples fell on day 63 after the first vaccine or placebo injection. Sequencing used peripheral blood, obtained in a trial of Ad26.COV2.S vaccine versus placebo. The receptors were sampled from a person aged 18 to 65 who received the Ad26.COV2.S COVID-19 vaccine or a placebo.

The chain uses TRBV5-6 and TRBJ1-6; 10 nucleotides line up with TRBD1. Germline values: CDR1 SGHDT, CDR2 YYEEEE. J was trimmed by 0 bases and V by 4 bases; bases with no gene match: 7. The CDR3 runs 18 residues. The CDR3 is CASSGAGQGSSYNSPLHF. The CDR3 DNA sequence: TGTGCCAGCAGCGGAGCGGGACAGGGGAGCTCCTATAATTCACCCCTCCACTTT.

The CDR3 sequence: CASSMGQLWGYTF. The CDR3 DNA reads TGTGCCAGTAGTATGGGGCAGCTATGGGGCTACACCTTC. This sequence joins TRBV19 and TRBJ1-2, with D maybe TRBD1 (5 bases). The CDR3 is 13 amino acids. Trimming shortened V by 3 bases and J by 8 bases, and 13 bases separated the two germline ends. Germline loops: CDR1 LNHDA, CDR2 SQIVND (reference sequence).

V gene TRBV15 combines with J gene TRBJ1-3; no clear D gene. The CDR3 runs to 14 residues. The germline CDR1 and CDR2 sequences are LNHNV and YYDKDF (reference sequence). The ends were cut back, 3 bases at V and 0 bases at J, with 6 bases in the middle. The CDR3 bases are TGTGCCACCAGCAGCAGAGGCTCTGGAAACACCATATATTTT. Translated, it gives CATSSRGSGNTIYF.

The chain carries TRBV19 and TRBJ2-1; 13 bases agree with TRBD2. The germline gives CDR1 LNHDA, CDR2 SQIVND (reference sequence). This CDR3 has 17 amino acids. V was pared by 4 bases and J by 2 bases, with 5 bases of the junction left unmatched. The CDR3, as DNA: TGTGCCAGTAGTAAGAAAGGGACTAGCGGGACCTACAATGAGCAGTTCTTC. This sequence encodes CASSKKGTSGTYNEQFF. Supplemented by reference TRBV19 and TRBJ2-1, the full variable domain reads DGGITQSPKYLFRKEGQNVTLSCEQNLNHDAMYWYRQDPGQGLRLIYYSQIVNDFQKGDIAEGYSVSREKKESFPLTVTSAQKNPTAFYLCASSKKGTSGTYNEQFFGPGTRLTVL.

The chain employs TRBV2 and TRBJ1-4; the D is unclear. Trimming took 4 bases from V and 8 from J, leaving 14 bases between them. Per germline, CDR1 SNHLY and CDR2 FYNNEI. The CDR3 consists of 14 residues. The CDR3 DNA reads as TGTGCCAGCAGTGTCCGAAGGTATCTAGAAAAACTGTTTTTT. This codes for CASSVRRYLEKLFF.

The chain links TRBV19 to TRBJ2-7; 8 bases are shared with TRBD2. Trimming at V came to 4 bases and at J to 1 base, leaving 6 bases not matched to a gene. Germline V lookup: CDR1 LNHDA, CDR2 SQIVND (reference sequence). This CDR3 spans 15 amino acids. The CDR3 reads CASSRASGRSYEQYF. In nucleotides, the CDR3 is TGTGCCAGTAGTAGGGCTAGCGGGCGATCCTACGAGCAGTACTTC.

This clone was observed once. The genes are TRBV19 and TRBJ2-1; D may be TRBD2 (5 bases). The germline V gene has CDR1 LNHDA and CDR2 SQIVND (reference sequence). Trimming left V 2 bases short and J 4 bases short, with 18 bases between. This CDR3 region has 17 residues. The CDR3 protein is CASSIRAGSGRYNEQFF. The DNA for the CDR3 is TGTGCCAGTAGTATACGGGCCGGAAGCGGCAGGTACAATGAGCAGTTCTTC.

CDR3 DNA sequence: TGCGCCAGCAGCCCAGGAGCGCAGGGGGTGATTGGCGGCTACACCTTC. Protein sequence: CASSPGAQGVIGGYTF. The chain carries TRBV5-1 and TRBJ1-2; TRBD1 matches at 7 bases. Per the germline V gene, CDR1 is SGHRS and CDR2 is YFSETQ. Trimming took 4 bases from V and 8 from J; bases not matched to a gene: 17. This CDR3 region has 16 residues.

V usage is TRBV11-3 and J usage is TRBJ2-1; 10 positions agree with TRBD2. The germline V gene has CDR1 SGHNT and CDR2 YENEEA. V lost 5 bases and J lost 9; bases outside the gene matches: 10. This CDR3 has 15 residues. CDR3 DNA: TGTGCCAGCAGCGCTCCGGGACTAGCGAAGGGTGAGCAGTTCTTC. Translation gives CASSAPGLAKGEQFF.

The V and J genes are TRBV6-1 and TRBJ1-5, with 7 bases fitting TRBD1. Germline V CDR1 and CDR2: MNHNS, SASEGT. The CDR3 totals 17 residues. With 1 base clipped from V and 1 base from J, the junction kept 7 bases outside the gene matches. The CDR3 region is CASSEGVGRGSNQPQHF. For the CDR3, the DNA is TGTGCCAGCAGTGAAGGCGTGGGCAGGGGGAGCAATCAGCCCCAGCATTTT.

This clone was recorded only once. This chain connects TRBV5-1 to TRBJ2-7, with TRBD2 matching over 10 bases. The CDR3 sequence is 15 residues long. J gave up 6 bases and V 0 bases, and 6 bases lay outside the gene matches. Germline CDR1 reads SGHRS; CDR2 reads YFSETQ. CDR3 DNA sequence: TGCGCCAGCAGCTTGGGGCTAGCGGGAGAAGGCGAGCAGTACTTC. It is translated as CASSLGLAGEGEQYF.

A single count supports this clone. J is TRBJ1-4 and V is TRBV15; unclear D gene. From germline, CDR1 is LNHNV and CDR2 YYDKDF (reference sequence). The CDR3 is 15 amino acids. The germline V and J ends were trimmed by 0 bases and 4 bases, with 9 bases remaining between them. The CDR3 sequence is CATSRDEQLNEKLFF. CDR3 nucleotides: TGTGCCACCAGCAGAGATGAACAGCTTAATGAAAAACTGTTTTTT. The complete variable domain, with remaining parts taken from reference TRBV15 and TRBJ1-4, reads DAMVIQNPRYQVTQFGKPVTLSCSQTLNHNVMYWYQQKSSQAPKLLFHYYDKDFNNEADTPDNFQSRRPNTSFCFLDIRSPGLGDTAMYLCATSRDEQLNEKLFFGSGTQLSVL.